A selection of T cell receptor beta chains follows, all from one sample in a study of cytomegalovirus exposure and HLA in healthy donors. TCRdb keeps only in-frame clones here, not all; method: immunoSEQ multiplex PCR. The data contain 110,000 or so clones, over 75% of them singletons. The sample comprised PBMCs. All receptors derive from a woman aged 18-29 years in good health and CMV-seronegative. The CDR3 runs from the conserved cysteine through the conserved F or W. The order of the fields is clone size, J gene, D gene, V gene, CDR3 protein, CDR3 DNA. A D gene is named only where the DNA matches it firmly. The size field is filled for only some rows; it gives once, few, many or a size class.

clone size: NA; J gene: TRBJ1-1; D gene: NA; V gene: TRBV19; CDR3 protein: CASFRRDEAFF; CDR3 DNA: TGTGCCAGCTTCCGCCGGGATGAAGCTTTCTTT
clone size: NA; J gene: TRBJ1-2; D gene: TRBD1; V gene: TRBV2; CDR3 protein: CAGGQGGYGYTF; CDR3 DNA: TGTGCCGGGGGACAGGGCGGCTATGGCTACACCTTC
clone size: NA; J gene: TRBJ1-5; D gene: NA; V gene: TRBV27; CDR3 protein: CASSLVQALGNQPQHF; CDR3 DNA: TGTGCCAGCAGTTTGGTACAGGCTTTGGGCAATCAGCCCCAGCATTTT
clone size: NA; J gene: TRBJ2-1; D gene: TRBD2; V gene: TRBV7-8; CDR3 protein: CASRSSSGSPNEQFF; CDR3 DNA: TGTGCCAGCAGATCGAGTAGCGGGAGCCCTAATGAGCAGTTCTTC
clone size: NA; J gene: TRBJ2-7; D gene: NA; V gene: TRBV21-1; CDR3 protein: CASSNKACLSLAASGCYEQYF; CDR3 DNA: TGTGCCAGCAGCAATAAGGCATGTCTTTCACTGGCGGCTAGCGGATGCTACGAGCAGTACTTC
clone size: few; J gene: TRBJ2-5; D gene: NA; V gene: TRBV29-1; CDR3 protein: CSASEGLETQYF; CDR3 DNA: TGCAGCGCGTCGGAGGGCTTGGAGACCCAGTACTTC
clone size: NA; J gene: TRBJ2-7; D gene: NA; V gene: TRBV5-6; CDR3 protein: CASSLGAYYEQYF; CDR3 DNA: TGTGCCAGCAGCCTAGGGGCTTACTACGAGCAGTACTTC
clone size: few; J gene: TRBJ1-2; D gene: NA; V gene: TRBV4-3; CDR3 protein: CASSQTRDFVYGYTF; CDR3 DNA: TGCGCCAGCAGCCAAACCCGGGACTTCGTTTATGGCTACACCTTC
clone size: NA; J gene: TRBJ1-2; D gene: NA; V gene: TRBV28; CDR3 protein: CASSSSGGGYTF; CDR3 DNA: TGTGCCAGCAGTTCGTCCGGAGGTGGCTACACCTTC
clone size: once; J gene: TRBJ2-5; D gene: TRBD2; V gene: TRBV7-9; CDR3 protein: CASSSWTSGVRETQYF; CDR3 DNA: TGTGCCAGCAGCTCCTGGACTAGCGGGGTTCGAGAGACCCAGTACTTC
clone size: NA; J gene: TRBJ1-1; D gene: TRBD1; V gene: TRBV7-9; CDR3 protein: CASSRPGQGRTEAFF; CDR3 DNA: TGTGCCAGCAGCCGACCGGGACAGGGAAGAACTGAAGCTTTCTTT
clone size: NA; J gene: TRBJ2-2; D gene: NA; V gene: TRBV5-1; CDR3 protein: CASSYYRDTRTGELFF; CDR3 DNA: TGCGCCAGCAGCTACTACAGGGATACTCGAACCGGGGAGCTGTTTTTT
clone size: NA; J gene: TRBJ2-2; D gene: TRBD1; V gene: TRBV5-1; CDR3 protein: CASSLSTGGANTGELFF; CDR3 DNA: TGCGCCAGCAGCTTGAGTACAGGGGGCGCGAACACCGGGGAGCTGTTTTTT
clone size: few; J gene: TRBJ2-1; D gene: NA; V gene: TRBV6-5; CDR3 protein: CASSYGGLLYNEQFF; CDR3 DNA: TGTGCCAGCAGTTACGGGGGACTCCTCTACAATGAGCAGTTCTTC
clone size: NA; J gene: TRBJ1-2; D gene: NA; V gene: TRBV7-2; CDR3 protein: CASSPPGQPRGYTF; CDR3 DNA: TGTGCCAGCAGCCCCCCGGGACAACCGAGGGGCTACACCTTC
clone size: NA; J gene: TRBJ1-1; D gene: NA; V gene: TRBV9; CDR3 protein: CASSATASNTEAFF; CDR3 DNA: TGTGCCAGCAGCGCGACAGCCTCGAACACTGAAGCTTTCTTT
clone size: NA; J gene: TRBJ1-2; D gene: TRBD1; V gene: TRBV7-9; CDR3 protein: CASSLNVGQGYYGYTF; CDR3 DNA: TGTGCCAGCAGCCTCAATGTGGGACAGGGGTACTATGGCTACACCTTC
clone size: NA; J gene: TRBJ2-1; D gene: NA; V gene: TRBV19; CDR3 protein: CASRWEQFF; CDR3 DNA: TGTGCCAGCCGGTGGGAGCAGTTCTTC
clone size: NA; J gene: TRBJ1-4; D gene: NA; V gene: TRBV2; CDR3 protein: CASSVGGLEKLFF; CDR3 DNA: TGTGCCAGCAGTGTAGGAGGGTTAGAAAAACTGTTTTTT
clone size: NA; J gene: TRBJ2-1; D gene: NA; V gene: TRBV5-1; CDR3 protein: CASRGGPNNEQFF; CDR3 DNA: TGCGCCAGCAGGGGGGGACCAAACAATGAGCAGTTCTTC
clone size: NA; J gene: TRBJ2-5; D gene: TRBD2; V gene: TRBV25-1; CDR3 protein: CASSPAGGRETQYF; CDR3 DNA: TGTGCCAGCAGCCCAGCGGGGGGGCGGGAGACCCAGTACTTC
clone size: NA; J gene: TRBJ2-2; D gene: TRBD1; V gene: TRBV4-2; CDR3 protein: CASSQGAGGMMAGELFF; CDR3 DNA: TGTGCCAGCAGCCAAGGGGCAGGGGGTATGATGGCCGGGGAGCTGTTTTTT
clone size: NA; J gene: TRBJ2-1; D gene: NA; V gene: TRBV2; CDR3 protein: CASSVGGAGYNEQFF; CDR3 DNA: TGTGCCAGCAGTGTGGGGGGGGCGGGGTACAATGAGCAGTTCTTC
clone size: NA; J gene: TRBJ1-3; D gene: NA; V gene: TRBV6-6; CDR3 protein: CASSPGLNTIYF; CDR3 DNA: TGTGCCAGCAGCCCAGGCCTAAACACCATATATTTT
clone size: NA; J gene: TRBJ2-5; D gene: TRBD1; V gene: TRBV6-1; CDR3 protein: CASSERDSVTQYF; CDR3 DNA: TGTGCCAGCAGTGAACGGGACAGCGTGACCCAGTACTTC
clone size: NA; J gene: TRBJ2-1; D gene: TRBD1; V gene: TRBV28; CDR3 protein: CASSPVDREWANEQFF; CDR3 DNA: TGTGCCAGCAGTCCGGTGGACAGGGAGTGGGCCAATGAGCAGTTCTTC
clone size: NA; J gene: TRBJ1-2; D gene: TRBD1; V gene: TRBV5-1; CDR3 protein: CASRDRGESGYTF; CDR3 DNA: TGCGCCAGCAGAGACAGGGGTGAGAGTGGCTACACCTTC
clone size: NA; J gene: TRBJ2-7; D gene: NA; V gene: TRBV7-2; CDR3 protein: CASSLIAGRDEQYF; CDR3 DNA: TGTGCCAGCAGCTTAATCGCAGGCCGAGACGAGCAGTACTTC
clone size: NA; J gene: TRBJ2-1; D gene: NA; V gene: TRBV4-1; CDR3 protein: CASSQAPLVPYNEQFF; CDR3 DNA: TGCGCCAGCAGCCAAGCCCCACTAGTACCCTACAATGAGCAGTTCTTC
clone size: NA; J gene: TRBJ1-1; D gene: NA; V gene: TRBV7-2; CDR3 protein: CASSSWTEAFF; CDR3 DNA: TGTGCCAGCAGCTCATGGACAGAAGCTTTCTTT
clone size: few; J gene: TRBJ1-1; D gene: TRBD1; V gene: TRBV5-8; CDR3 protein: CASSGTAYTEAFF; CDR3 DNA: TGTGCCAGCAGCGGGACAGCATACACTGAAGCTTTCTTT
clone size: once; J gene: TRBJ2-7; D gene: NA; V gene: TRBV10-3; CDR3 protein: CAISVVVSYEQYF; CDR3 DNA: TGTGCCATCAGTGTTGTCGTTTCCTACGAGCAGTACTTC
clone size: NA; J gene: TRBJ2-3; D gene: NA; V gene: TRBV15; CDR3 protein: CATSGGFRTDTQYF; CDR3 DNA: TGTGCCACCAGCGGGGGGTTTCGCACAGATACGCAGTATTTT
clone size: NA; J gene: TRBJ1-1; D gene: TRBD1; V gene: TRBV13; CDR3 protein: CASSLRQGRNTEAFF; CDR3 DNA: TGTGCCAGCAGCTTAAGACAGGGACGGAACACTGAAGCTTTCTTT
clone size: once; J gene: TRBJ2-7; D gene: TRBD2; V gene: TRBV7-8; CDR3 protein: CASRPGLAETYEQYF; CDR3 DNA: TGTGCCAGCAGACCGGGACTAGCGGAGACCTACGAGCAGTACTTC
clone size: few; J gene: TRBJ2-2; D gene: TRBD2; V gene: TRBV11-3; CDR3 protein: CASSLGLGVSGGAGELFF; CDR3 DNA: TGTGCCAGCAGCTTAGGCCTCGGTGTTAGCGGGGGGGCCGGGGAGCTGTTTTTT
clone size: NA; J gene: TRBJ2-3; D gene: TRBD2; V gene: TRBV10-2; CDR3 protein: CASSEQRGADTQYF; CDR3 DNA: TGCGCCAGCAGTGAGCAGCGGGGTGCAGATACGCAGTATTTT
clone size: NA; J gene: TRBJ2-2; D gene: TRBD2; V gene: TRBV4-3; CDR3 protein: CASSQEGVAGGLGELFF; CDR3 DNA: TGCGCCAGCAGCCAAGAGGGGGTAGCGGGGGGGCTCGGGGAGCTGTTTTTT
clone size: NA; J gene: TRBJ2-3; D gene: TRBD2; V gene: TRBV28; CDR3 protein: CASSPQGEGTDTQYF; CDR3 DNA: TGTGCCAGCAGTCCTCAAGGGGAGGGTACAGATACGCAGTATTTT